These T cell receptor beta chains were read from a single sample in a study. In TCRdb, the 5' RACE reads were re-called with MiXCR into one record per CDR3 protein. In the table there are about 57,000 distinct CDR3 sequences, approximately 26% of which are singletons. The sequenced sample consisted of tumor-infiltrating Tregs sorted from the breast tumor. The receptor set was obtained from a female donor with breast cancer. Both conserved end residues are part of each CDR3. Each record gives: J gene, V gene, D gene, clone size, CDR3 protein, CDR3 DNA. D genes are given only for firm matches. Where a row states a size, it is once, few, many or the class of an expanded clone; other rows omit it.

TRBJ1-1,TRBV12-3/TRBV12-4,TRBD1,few,CASRPTGDAFTEAFF,TGTGCCAGCAGGCCAACAGGGGATGCATTCACTGAAGCTTTCTTT
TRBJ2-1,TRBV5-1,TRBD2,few,CASSSGSSGGLNEQFF,TGCGCCAGCAGCTCCGGAAGTAGCGGGGGTCTCAATGAGCAGTTCTTC
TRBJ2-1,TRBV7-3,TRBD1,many,CASSLTSTGGFNEQFF,TGTGCCAGCAGCTTAACGAGTACAGGGGGATTCAATGAGCAGTTCTTC
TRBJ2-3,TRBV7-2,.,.,CASSSGKGKDTQYF,TGTGCCAGCAGCTCTGGGAAGGGAAAAGATACGCAGTATTTT
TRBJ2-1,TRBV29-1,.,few,CSVDVGGLEQFF,TGCAGCGTTGATGTGGGTGGGCTTGAGCAGTTCTTC
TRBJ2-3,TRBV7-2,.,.,CASSSSNSWGDTQYF,TGTGCCAGCAGCTCATCTAACTCCTGGGGGGATACGCAGTATTTT
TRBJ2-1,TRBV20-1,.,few,CSAKQGGSPYNEQFF,TGCAGTGCCAAACAGGGCGGGAGCCCCTACAATGAGCAGTTCTTC
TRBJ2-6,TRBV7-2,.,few,CASSLRTLSGANVLTF,TGTGCCAGCAGCCTCCGGACCCTTTCTGGGGCCAACGTCCTGACTTTC
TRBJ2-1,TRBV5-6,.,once,CASRRVGYNEQFF,TGTGCCAGCAGGAGGGTGGGGTACAATGAGCAGTTCTTC
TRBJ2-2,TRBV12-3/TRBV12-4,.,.,CASSLIGPQEELFF,TGTGCCAGCAGTTTGATAGGACCGCAAGAGGAGCTGTTTTTT
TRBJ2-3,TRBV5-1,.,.,CASSFTGVTTQYF,TGCGCCAGCAGCTTTACGGGGGTCACTACGCAGTATTTT
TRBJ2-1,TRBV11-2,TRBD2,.,CASSFALLAGGSYNEQFF,TGTGCCAGCAGCTTCGCCCTCCTAGCGGGAGGATCCTACAATGAGCAGTTCTTC
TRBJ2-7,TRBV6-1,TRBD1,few,CASVRDRASYEQYF,TGTGCCAGCGTCCGGGACAGGGCCTCCTACGAGCAGTACTTC
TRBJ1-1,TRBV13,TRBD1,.,CASSFGTGIEDTEAFF,TGTGCCAGCAGCTTCGGGACAGGAATAGAGGACACTGAAGCTTTCTTT
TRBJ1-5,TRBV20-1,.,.,CSALRTDYSNQPQHF,TGCAGTGCTTTACGGACGGACTATAGCAATCAGCCCCAGCATTTT
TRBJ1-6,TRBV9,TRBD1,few,CASSVNQGASSPLHF,TGTGCCAGCAGCGTAAATCAGGGGGCAAGTTCACCCCTCCACTTT
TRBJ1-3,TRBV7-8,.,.,CASSLMQGSSGNTIYF,TGTGCCAGCAGCTTAATGCAGGGGAGCTCTGGAAACACCATATATTTT
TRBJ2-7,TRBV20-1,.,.,CSALGQTYEQYF,TGCAGTGCCCTTGGCCAAACGTACGAGCAGTACTTC
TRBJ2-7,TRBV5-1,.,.,CASSLLKYEQYF,TGCGCCAGCAGCTTATTAAAATACGAGCAGTACTTC
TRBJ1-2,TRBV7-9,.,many,CASSLEGWGYTF,TGTGCCAGCAGCTTAGAGGGTTGGGGCTACACCTTC
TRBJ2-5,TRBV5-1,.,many,CASSLFTGTQETQYF,TGCGCCAGCAGCTTGTTCACAGGAACCCAAGAGACCCAGTACTTC
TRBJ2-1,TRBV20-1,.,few,CSAAPGLIHNEQFF,TGCAGTGCTGCACCGGGACTGATACACAATGAGCAGTTCTTC
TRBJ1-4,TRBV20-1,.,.,CSTPHGGSSNEKLFF,TGCAGCACCCCACACGGGGGCTCGAGTAATGAAAAACTGTTTTTT
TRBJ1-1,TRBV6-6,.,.,CASSYDLGGTEAFF,TGTGCCAGCAGTTACGACCTCGGGGGTACTGAAGCTTTCTTT
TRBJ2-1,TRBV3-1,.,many,CASSVAMSSYNEQFF,TGTGCCAGCAGCGTGGCTATGAGCTCCTACAATGAGCAGTTCTTC
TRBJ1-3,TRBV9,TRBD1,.,CASSVGMDRENTIYF,TGTGCCAGCAGCGTAGGAATGGACAGGGAAAACACCATATATTTT
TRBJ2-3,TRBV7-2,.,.,CASSNRASTDTQYF,TGTGCCAGCAGCAACAGGGCTAGCACAGATACGCAGTATTTT
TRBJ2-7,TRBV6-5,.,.,CASRESSAYEQYF,TGTGCCAGCAGGGAGAGCAGCGCCTACGAGCAGTACTTC